This TCR beta chain was identified in a study of naive and memory T cell subsets. The beta constant-region primer was an equimolar mix of two oligonucleotides covering TRBC1 and TRBC2. The ligated cDNA underwent four PCR rounds using SP2 and nested alpha and beta constant-region primers. The cDNA 3' end received a ligated single-stranded oligonucleotide carrying the SP2 primer and a 12-nucleotide UMI. A single record per CDR3 protein comes from TCRdb applying MiXCR to the UMI-ligation and nested PCR reads. The sample contains approximately 140,000 distinct CDR3 sequences, roughly 22% of which appear only once. Concerning this clonotype: Its target is unknown.

After the first PCR, alpha and beta chain libraries were processed separately. The CDR3 is made up of 16 amino acids. After removal of 2 bases from V and 3 bases from J, the junction contained 5 bases not matched to a gene. CDR1 is SGHTA and CDR2 is FQGNSA in the germline V gene. Study-level points and caveats: Activation and differentiation may alter RNA-based TCR counts. Possibly reflecting memory cells re-expressing CD45RA, a few larger clonotypes occurred in naive repertoires, especially CD8.

The sample consisted of naive CD4+ T cells from blood. This clonotype was obtained from a human donor in good health. This chain uses TRBV7-2 with TRBJ2-1; 9 positions agree with TRBD1. The chain's CDR3 is CASSLRWDRVYNEQFF. The DNA for the CDR3 is TGTGCCAGCAGCTTAAGATGGGACAGGGTCTACAATGAGCAGTTCTTC.